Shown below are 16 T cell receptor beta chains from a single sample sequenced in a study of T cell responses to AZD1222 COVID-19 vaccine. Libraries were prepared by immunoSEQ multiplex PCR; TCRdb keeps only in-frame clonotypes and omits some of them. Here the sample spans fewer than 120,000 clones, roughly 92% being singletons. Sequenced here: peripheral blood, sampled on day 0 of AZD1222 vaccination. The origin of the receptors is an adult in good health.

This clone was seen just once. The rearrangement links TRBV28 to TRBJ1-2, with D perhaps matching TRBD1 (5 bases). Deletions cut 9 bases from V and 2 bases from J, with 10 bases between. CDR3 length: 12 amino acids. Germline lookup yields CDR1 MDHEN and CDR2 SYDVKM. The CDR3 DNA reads TGTGCCAGTGGGACGGTGAACTATGGCTACACCTTC. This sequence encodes CASGTVNYGYTF.

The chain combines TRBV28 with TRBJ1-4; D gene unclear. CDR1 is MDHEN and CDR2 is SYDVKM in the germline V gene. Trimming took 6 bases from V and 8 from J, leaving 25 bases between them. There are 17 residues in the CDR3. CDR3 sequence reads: CASSSWPQKGSREKLFF. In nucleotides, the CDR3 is TGTGCCAGCAGCTCGTGGCCCCAGAAGGGTTCCAGGGAAAAACTGTTTTTT.

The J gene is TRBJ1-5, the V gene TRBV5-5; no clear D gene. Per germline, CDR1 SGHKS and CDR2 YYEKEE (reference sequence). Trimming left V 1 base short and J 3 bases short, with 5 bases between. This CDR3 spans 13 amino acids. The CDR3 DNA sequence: TGTGCCAGCAGCTTGCTAGACAATCAGCCCCAGCATTTT. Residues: CASSLLDNQPQHF.

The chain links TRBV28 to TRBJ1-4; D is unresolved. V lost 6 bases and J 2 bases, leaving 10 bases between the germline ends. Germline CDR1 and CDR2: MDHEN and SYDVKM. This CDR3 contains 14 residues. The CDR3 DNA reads TGTGCCAGCAGACGTGGGGTCACTAATGAAAAACTGTTTTTT. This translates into CASRRGVTNEKLFF.

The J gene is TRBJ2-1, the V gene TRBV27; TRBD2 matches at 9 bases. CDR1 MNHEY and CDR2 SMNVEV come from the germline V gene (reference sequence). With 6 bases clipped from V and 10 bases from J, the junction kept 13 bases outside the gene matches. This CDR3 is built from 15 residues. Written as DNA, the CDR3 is TGTGCCAGCAGCCCTATGGTAGCGGGGGCCGGCGAGCAGTTCTTC. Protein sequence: CASSPMVAGAGEQFF.

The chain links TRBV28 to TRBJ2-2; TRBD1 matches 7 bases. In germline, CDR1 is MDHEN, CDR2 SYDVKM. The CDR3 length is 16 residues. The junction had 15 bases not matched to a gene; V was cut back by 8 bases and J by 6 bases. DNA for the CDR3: TGTGCCAGCGGAAACCTACAGGGGTTATTTTCCGGGGAGCTGTTTTTT. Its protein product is CASGNLQGLFSGELFF.

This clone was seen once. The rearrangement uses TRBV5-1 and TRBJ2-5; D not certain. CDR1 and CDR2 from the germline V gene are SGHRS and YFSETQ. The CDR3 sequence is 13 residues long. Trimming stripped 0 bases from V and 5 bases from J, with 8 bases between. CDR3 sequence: CASSLGGKETQYF. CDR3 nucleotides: TGCGCCAGCAGCTTGGGGGGAAAGGAGACCCAGTACTTC. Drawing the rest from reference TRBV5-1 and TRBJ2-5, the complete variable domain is KAGVTQTPRYLIKTRGQQVTLSCSPISGHRSVSWYQQTPGQGLQFLFEYFSETQRNKGNFPGRFSGRQFSNSRSEMNVSTLELGDSALYLCASSLGGKETQYFGPGTRLLVL.

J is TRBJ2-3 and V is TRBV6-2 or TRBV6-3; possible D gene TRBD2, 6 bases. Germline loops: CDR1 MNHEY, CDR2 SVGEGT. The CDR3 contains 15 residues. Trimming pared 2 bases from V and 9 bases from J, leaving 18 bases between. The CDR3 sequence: CASSYGRGGSGTQYF. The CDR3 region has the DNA TGTGCCAGCAGTTACGGGCGGGGCGGCTCTGGGACGCAGTATTTT.

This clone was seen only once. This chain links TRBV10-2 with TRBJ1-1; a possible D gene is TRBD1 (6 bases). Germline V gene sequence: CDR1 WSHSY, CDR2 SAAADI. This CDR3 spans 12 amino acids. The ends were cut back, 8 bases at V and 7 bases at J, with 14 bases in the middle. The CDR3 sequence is CASSISQGEAFF. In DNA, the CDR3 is TGCGCCAGCTCTATTTCACAGGGTGAAGCTTTCTTT.

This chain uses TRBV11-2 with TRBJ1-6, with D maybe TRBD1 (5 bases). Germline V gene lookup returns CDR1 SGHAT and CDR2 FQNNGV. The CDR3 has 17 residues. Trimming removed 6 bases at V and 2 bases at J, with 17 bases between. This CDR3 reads CASSYRDGLAYNSPLHF. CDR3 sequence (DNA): TGTGCCAGCAGTTACCGGGACGGCCTTGCCTATAATTCACCCCTCCACTTT.

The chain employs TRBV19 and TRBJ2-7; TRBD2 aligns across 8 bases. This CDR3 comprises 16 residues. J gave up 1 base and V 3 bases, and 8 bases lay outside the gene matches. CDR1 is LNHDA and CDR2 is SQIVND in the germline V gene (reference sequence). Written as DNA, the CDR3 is TGTGCCAGTAGTATCTCCCATAGCGGGGCTTCCTACGAGCAGTACTTC. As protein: CASSISHSGASYEQYF.

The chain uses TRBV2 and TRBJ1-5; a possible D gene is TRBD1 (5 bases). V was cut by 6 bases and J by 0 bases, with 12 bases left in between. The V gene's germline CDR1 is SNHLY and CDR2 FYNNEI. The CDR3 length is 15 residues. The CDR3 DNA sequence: TGTGCCAGCAGGCAATTCGGGGCTAGCAATCAGCCCCAGCATTTT. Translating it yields CASRQFGASNQPQHF. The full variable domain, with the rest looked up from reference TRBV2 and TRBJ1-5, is EPEVTQTPSHQVTQMGQEVILRCVPISNHLYFYWYRQILGQKVEFLVSFYNNEISEKSEIFDDQFSVERPDGSNFTLKIRSTKLEDSAMYFCASRQFGASNQPQHFGDGTRLSIL.

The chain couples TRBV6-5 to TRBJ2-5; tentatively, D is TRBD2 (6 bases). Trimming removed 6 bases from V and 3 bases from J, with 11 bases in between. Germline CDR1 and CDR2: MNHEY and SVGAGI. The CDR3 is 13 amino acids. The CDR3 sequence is CASSSGLEETQYF. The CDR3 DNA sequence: TGTGCCAGCAGCTCGGGACTGGAAGAGACCCAGTACTTC.

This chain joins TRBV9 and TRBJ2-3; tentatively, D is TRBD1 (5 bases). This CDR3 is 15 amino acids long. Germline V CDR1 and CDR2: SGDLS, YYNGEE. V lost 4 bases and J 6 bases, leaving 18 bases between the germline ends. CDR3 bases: TGTGCCAGCAGCCTTAGACAGCCAGCTGGGGATACGCAGTATTTT. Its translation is CASSLRQPAGDTQYF.

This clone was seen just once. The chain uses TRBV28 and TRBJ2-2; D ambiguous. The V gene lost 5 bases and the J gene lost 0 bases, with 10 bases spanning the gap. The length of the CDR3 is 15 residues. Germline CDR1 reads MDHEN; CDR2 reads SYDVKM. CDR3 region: CASSPQFANTGELFF. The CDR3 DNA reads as TGTGCCAGCAGTCCGCAGTTCGCGAACACCGGGGAGCTGTTTTTT.

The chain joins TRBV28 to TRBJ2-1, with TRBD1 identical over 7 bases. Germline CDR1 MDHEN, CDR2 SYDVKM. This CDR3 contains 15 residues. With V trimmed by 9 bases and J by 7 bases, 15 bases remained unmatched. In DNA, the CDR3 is TGTGCCAGTATTGGAGGACAGGCCCCAGGAAATGAGCAGTTCTTC. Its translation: CASIGGQAPGNEQFF. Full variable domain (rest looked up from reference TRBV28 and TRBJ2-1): DVKVTQSSRYLVKRTGEKVFLECVQDMDHENMFWYRQDPGLGLRLIYFSYDVKMKEKGDIPEGYSVSREKKERFSLILESASTNQTSMYLCASIGGQAPGNEQFFGPGTRLTVL.